What follows describes a single T cell receptor beta chain. Its antigen remains unidentified. No much larger clone exists at a distance of one base, and base qualities are not known. This entry is derived from a study of molecular identifiers for immune sequencing clone quantification (dated 2018 in TCRdb). Turning to the overall study: For a replicate experiment, RNA from around 20,000 or 100,000 naive CD8 T cells was divided into five aliquots, of which four were sequenced. The study was a methods study using CD8 T cells to benchmark molecular-identifier clustering-based TCR repertoire sequencing (MIDCIRS) and TCR RNA copy counting. Overall study outcomes, separate from this receptor: Modeling gave about 3.2 recovered TCR RNA copies per cell versus about 10 by digital PCR, implying around 30% capture efficiency. In CMV-specific effector cells, over 99% of molecules were held by clones above 20 RNA copies, whereas under 1% of molecules were held by such clones in naive cells. Highly expanded clone sizes could be underestimated because identical TCR molecules may share a barcode. Spiked-in Jurkat TCR RNA equal to a single cell's worth was reported to be detectable even within 1,100,000 naive CD8 T cells. When barcode sub-clustering was omitted, TCR diversity was inflated by chimeric consensus sequences, with chimeras reaching as high as 47%.

The germline ends are 7 bases apart after V is trimmed by 5 bases and J by 6 bases. The CDR3 spans 12 residues, from the cysteine through the phenylalanine. CDR3 DNA is the only sequence kept; it has 36 bases, read in frame from the first base. The germline V gene provides CDR1 SGHVS and CDR2 FNYEAQ. Naive CD8 T cells, defined as CD8+CD4-CCR7+CD45RA+, were FACS-sorted into RLT Plus buffer on a BD FACSAria II. To compare sensitivity, a portion of naive CD8 T cell RNA was divided equally between MIDCIRS and a Smart-seq2-style 5'RACE protocol. CD8 T cells were enriched using RosetteSep CD8+ T Cell Enrichment Cocktail and Ficoll-Paque, and the enriched cells then underwent ACK red cell lysis. Preparation of the library involved PCR. Sequencing instrument: Illumina MiSeq. Purification of total RNA was performed with the Qiagen AllPrep DNA/RNA kit. Before analysis, reads from multiple sequencing runs of one library were combined. The authors processed their data as follows. Only reads with exact TCR constant sequence were kept, trimmed to 150 nt, and grouped by their 12-nt molecular barcodes. Reads inside each barcode group were sub-clustered using a 15% Levenshtein threshold, and a quality-weighted consensus sequence was constructed for each RNA molecule. Non-functional sequences were filtered out, along with any lower-count sequence sitting one edit away from another sequence. On the basis of fitting two negative binomial distributions, barcode sub-clusters with fewer than 20% of the maximum read count were discarded. TCRdb passed the public sequencing reads through fastp at Q25 and MiXCR, retaining productive beta sequences. Every distinct CDR3 protein forms one entry, paired with its most common genes and DNA. The V and J calls and clone size are TCRdb's, not the authors'. The sample table lists some 41,000 distinct CDR3 sequences, approximately 17% of them with a count of one. The ten top clones hold 6.5% to 9% of the sample.

This TCR derives from a human donor in good health. Some libraries in this study had Jurkat cell RNA spiked in. Sequenced: naive CD8+ T cells from blood, with Jurkat cell RNA spiked in. The meaning of the sample's cell subset or site label: FACS-sorted CD8+CD4-CCR7+CD45RA+ naive T cells. The rearrangement combines TRBV7-6 with TRBJ2-2; the D gene is not confidently resolved. The CDR3 protein is CASSVRSGELFF. The DNA sequence follows: TGTGCCAGCAGCGTGCGATCCGGGGAGCTGTTTTTT.